This T cell receptor (beta chain) emerged from a study of cytomegalovirus exposure and HLA in healthy donors. In the study overall: Earlier, almost 120 million unique TCR beta sequences were recovered from roughly 170 million T cells by an analysis. Study-wide results and caveats: What TCR beta sequences reportedly achieved was accurate prediction of HLA-A and HLA-B alleles in most subjects. Indistinguishable V segments, including TRBV6-2 and TRBV6-3, were excluded.

A word on this clone: The target antigen is unknown.

Germline V lookup: CDR1 SSHAT, CDR2 FNYEAQ (reference sequence). The CDR3 runs 15 residues. Trimming took 5 bases from V and 0 from J, leaving 13 bases between them. PCR used 60 Vbeta primers and 13 Jbeta primers. The authors' processing: Roughly 11 million shared chains were among the approximately 87 million unique TCR beta chains that a later analysis counted. Clones were read by immunoSEQ multiplex PCR, and TCRdb kept only the in-frame ones, dropping some. The DNA was the basis for D and trimming; V, J and clone size are from that table. The table shows about 160,000 clones, with 80% to 90% occurring only once.

J is TRBJ1-1 and V is TRBV7-7; no clear D gene. This sequence originates from a woman in her twenties or thirties in good health and CMV-seropositive. The sequenced sample consisted of PBMCs. The CDR3 DNA follows: TGTGCCAGCAGCCCAAGCGGGATTATGAACACTGAAGCTTTCTTT. The encoded protein is CASSPSGIMNTEAFF.